These T cell receptor beta chains were read from a single sample in a study of read filtering for tumor transcriptome and immune sequencing. TCRdb ran MiXCR on the reads and lists one entry per CDR3 protein. The data show 50,000 to 65,000 distinct CDR3 sequences, with around 21% seen just once and 11% to 15% held by the top ten. The sequencing input was a population of CD138-negative cells sorted from bone marrow. The receptor set was obtained from a donor aged 40 or older with multiple myeloma. Both conserved end residues are part of each CDR3. The D gene is left open where the match is weak. The listing skips clone size in some rows; elsewhere it reads once, few, many or a size class.

clone_size	d_call	v_call	j_call	cdr3_aa	cdr3_nt
many	-	TRBV10-3	TRBJ1-5	CAISRGPNSNQPQHF	TGTGCCATCAGTCGCGGGCCCAACAGCAATCAGCCCCAGCATTTT
-	-	TRBV27	TRBJ2-1	CACSLDTMGVKQFF	TGTGCCTGCAGCTTAGATACCATGGGCGTTAAGCAGTTCTTC
many	-	TRBV24-1	TRBJ2-3	CATSVGKTDTQYF	TGTGCCACCAGTGTCGGGAAAACAGATACGCAGTATTTT
many	-	TRBV12-3/TRBV12-4	TRBJ1-6	CASSRTFGNSPLHF	TGTGCCAGCAGTCGAACGTTTGGGAATTCACCCCTCCACTTT
many	-	TRBV10-3	TRBJ2-2	CAISASGPGGELFF	TGTGCCATCAGTGCCTCAGGTCCCGGCGGGGAGCTGTTTTTT
-	-	TRBV9	TRBJ1-1	CASSVGVLTEAFF	TGTGCCAGCAGCGTAGGGGTTCTGACTGAAGCTTTCTTT
many	-	TRBV5-6	TRBJ2-5	CASSTGQIQETQYF	TGTGCCAGCAGTACGGGACAAATCCAAGAGACCCAGTACTTC
many	-	TRBV20-1	TRBJ1-1	CSARMNTEAFF	TGCAGTGCTAGAATGAACACTGAAGCTTTCTTT
few	-	TRBV3-1	TRBJ1-5	CASSQRQSGPQHF	TGTGCCAGCAGCCAAAGACAGAGCGGGCCCCAGCATTTT
many	TRBD2	TRBV12-3/TRBV12-4	TRBJ2-7	CASRDLGGSYEQYF	TGTGCCAGCAGGGATTTGGGGGGGTCCTACGAGCAGTACTTC
many	-	TRBV10-3	TRBJ2-6	CAISEFSGANVLTF	TGTGCCATCAGTGAGTTCTCTGGGGCCAACGTCCTGACTTTC
many	-	TRBV29-1	TRBJ2-1	CSVEVSRYNEQFF	TGCAGCGTTGAGGTGTCCAGATACAATGAGCAGTTCTTC
-	TRBD1	TRBV7-2	TRBJ2-5	CASSAPTGLETQYF	TGTGCCAGCAGCGCCCCGACAGGGTTGGAGACCCAGTACTTC
many	-	TRBV29-1	TRBJ1-1	CSVVREVTEAFF	TGCAGCGTTGTTAGGGAGGTTACTGAAGCTTTCTTT
many	-	TRBV12-3/TRBV12-4	TRBJ2-4	CASSPLGVPAKNIQYF	TGTGCCAGCAGCCCGTTGGGGGTTCCGGCCAAAAACATTCAGTACTTC
few	TRBD1	TRBV27	TRBJ2-2	CASSNRGLSGELFF	TGTGCCAGCAGTAACAGGGGGCTAAGCGGGGAGCTGTTTTTT
many	-	TRBV7-9	TRBJ2-1	CASGRVGDFEQFF	TGTGCCAGCGGTCGAGTCGGAGATTTTGAGCAGTTCTTC